One sample yielded the 7 T cell receptor beta chains listed below, sequenced in a study of blood T cells in healthy people across ages. Next came a second PCR, run for about 7 to 12 cycles, which used a sample-barcoded 5' primer along with a J-beta primer mix. MiXCR was run by TCRdb on the 5' RACE reads, yielding one entry per CDR3 protein. The data show some 1.1 million distinct CDR3 sequences, with under 40% seen just once and roughly 13% held by the top ten. The sample consisted of blood. The receptor set was obtained from a man in his late teens or twenties in good health.

The genes are TRBV5-1 and TRBJ2-3; 8 nucleotides line up with TRBD1. V trimming: 3 bases; J trimming: 2 bases; junction bases outside the gene matches: 5. Germline loops: CDR1 SGHRS, CDR2 YFSETQ. CDR3 length equals 15 residues. The CDR3: CASSWTGNPTDTQYF. In DNA form, the CDR3 reads TGCGCCAGCAGCTGGACAGGGAACCCCACAGATACGCAGTATTTT.

The chain joins TRBV20-1 to TRBJ2-1; the match to TRBD1 covers 9 bases. Germline V gene lookup returns CDR1 DFQATT and CDR2 SNEGSKA (reference sequence). Germline trimming cut 6 bases from V and 8 bases from J; bases unmatched to any gene: 11. CDR3 length equals 14 residues. CDR3 coding DNA: TGCAGTGCACAAACCGGGACAGGGTACCATGAGCAGTTCTTC. Residues: CSAQTGTGYHEQFF.

The chain employs TRBV6-5 and TRBJ2-7; no definite D call. This CDR3 spans 15 amino acids. Trimming removed 0 bases at V and 3 bases at J, with 12 bases between. Germline-derived CDR1 and CDR2 are MNHEY and SVGAGI. CDR3: CASSYSPRTNYEQYF. The CDR3 region has the DNA TGTGCCAGCAGTTACTCGCCCAGGACCAACTACGAGCAGTACTTC.

The genes are TRBV2 and TRBJ1-1, with TRBD1 as a possible D gene (5 bases). The ends were cut back, 3 bases at V and 1 base at J, with 9 bases in the middle. Germline CDR1 is SNHLY and CDR2 is FYNNEI. The CDR3 sequence is 14 residues long. The CDR3 DNA is TGTGCCAGCAGTGATATGACAGCGAACACTGAAGCTTTCTTT. Its protein is CASSDMTANTEAFF.

The chain has TRBV7-9 and TRBJ2-3; either TRBD1 or TRBD2 may supply D (6 bases each). In germline, CDR1 is SEHNR, CDR2 FQNEAQ (reference sequence). Between the trimmed V and J ends, which lost 1 base and 4 bases, there was a span of 12 bases. CDR3 length: 15 residues. In nucleotides, the CDR3 is TGTGCCAGCAGCTTAGGCCGGGGGCCCCCAGATACGCAGTATTTT. Translated: CASSLGRGPPDTQYF.

J is TRBJ2-1 and V is TRBV6-2 or TRBV6-3; a weak D match, TRBD2 (6 bases). TRBJ2-7 explains the end of the DNA better; the J call may be wrong. Germline lookup yields CDR1 MNHEY and CDR2 SVGEGT. This CDR3 is built from 15 residues. CDR3 sequence reads: CASSYGGAIYNEQYF. In DNA form, the CDR3 reads TGTGCCAGCAGTTATGGCGGGGCAATCTACAATGAGCAGTACTTC.

This clonotype has just a few counts. The rearrangement uses TRBV7-9 and TRBJ2-1; 8 bases align to TRBD1. The CDR3 has 16 residues. The ends lost 6 bases at V and 2 bases at J; junction bases unmatched: 9. Germline CDR1 and CDR2: SEHNR and FQNEAQ (reference sequence). This CDR3 is CASSFHRGSPYNEQFF. The CDR3 DNA sequence: TGTGCCAGCAGTTTTCACAGGGGGAGCCCCTACAATGAGCAGTTCTTC.